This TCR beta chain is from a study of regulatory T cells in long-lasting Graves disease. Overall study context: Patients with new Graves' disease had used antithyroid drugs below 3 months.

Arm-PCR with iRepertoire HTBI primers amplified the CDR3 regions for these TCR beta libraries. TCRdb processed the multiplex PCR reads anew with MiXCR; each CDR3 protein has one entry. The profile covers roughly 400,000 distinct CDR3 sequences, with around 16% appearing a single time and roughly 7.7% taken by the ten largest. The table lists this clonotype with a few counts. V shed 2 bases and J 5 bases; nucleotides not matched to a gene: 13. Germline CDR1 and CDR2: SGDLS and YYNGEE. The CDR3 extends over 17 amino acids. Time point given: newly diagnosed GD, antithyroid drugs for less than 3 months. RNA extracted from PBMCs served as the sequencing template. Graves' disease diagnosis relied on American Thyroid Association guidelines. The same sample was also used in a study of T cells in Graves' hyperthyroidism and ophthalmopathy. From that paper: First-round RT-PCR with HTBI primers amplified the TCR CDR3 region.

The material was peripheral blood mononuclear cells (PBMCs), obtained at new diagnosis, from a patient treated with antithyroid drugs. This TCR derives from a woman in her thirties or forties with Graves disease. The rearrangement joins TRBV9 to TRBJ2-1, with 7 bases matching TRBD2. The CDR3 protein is CASSVHSGPAGNNEQFF. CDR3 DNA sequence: TGTGCCAGCAGCGTGCACTCAGGACCAGCGGGAAACAATGAGCAGTTCTTC. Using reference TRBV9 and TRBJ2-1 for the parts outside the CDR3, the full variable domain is DSGVTQTPKHLITATGQRVTLRCSPRSGDLSVYWYQQSLDQGLQFLIQYYNGEERAKGNILERFSAQQFPDLHSELNLSSLELGDSALYFCASSVHSGPAGNNEQFFGPGTRLTVL.